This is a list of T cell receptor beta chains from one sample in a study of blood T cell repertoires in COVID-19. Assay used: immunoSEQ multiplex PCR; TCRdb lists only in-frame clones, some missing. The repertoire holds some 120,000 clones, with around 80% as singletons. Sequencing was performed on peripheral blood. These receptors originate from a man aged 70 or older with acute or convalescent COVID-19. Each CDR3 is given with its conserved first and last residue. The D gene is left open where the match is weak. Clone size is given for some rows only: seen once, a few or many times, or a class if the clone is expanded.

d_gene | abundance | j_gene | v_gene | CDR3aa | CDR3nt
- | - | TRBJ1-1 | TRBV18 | CASSPVITANTEAFF | TGTGCCAGCTCACCAGTAATTACAGCGAACACTGAAGCTTTCTTT
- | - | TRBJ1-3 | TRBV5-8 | CASSLFRGSGNTIYF | TGTGCCAGCAGCTTGTTTAGGGGGTCCGGAAACACCATATATTTT
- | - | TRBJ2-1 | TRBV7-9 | CASVRGHPYNEQFF | TGTGCCAGCGTGAGAGGGCACCCCTACAATGAGCAGTTCTTC
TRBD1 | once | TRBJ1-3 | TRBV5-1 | CASSSRTGSGNTIYF | TGCGCCAGCAGCTCTCGGACAGGCTCTGGAAACACCATATATTTT
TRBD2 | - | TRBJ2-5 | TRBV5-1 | CASSSLFSGSGETQYF | TGCGCCAGCAGCTCCCTCTTTAGCGGGTCTGGGGAGACCCAGTACTTC
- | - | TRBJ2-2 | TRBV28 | CASRKGRGRKNTGELFF | TGTGCCAGCAGGAAGGGGCGGGGGCGGAAGAACACCGGGGAGCTGTTTTTT
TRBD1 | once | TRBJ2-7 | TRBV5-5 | CASSLGPDRGGYEQYF | TGTGCCAGCAGCTTGGGCCCCGACAGGGGCGGATACGAGCAGTACTTC
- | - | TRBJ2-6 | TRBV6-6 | CASSLRRGSGANVLTF | TGTGCCAGCAGCCTACGGCGCGGCTCTGGGGCCAACGTCCTGACTTTC
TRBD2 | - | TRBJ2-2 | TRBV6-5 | CASTSGGGIGELFF | TGTGCCAGCACCAGCGGGGGGGGTATCGGGGAGCTGTTTTTT
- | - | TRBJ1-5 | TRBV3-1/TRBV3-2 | CASSWTYHNQPQHF | TGTGCCAGCAGCTGGACATATCACAATCAGCCCCAGCATTTT
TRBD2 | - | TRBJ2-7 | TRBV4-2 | CASSQQRGSEQYF | TGTGCCAGCAGCCAACAGCGGGGATCCGAGCAGTACTTC
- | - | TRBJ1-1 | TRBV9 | CASSSRGGTEAFF | TGTGCCAGCAGCTCCCGGGGGGGCACTGAAGCTTTCTTT
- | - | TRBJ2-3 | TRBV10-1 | CASSEGGRADTQYF | TGCGCCAGCAGTGAGGGGGGGAGAGCAGATACGCAGTATTTT
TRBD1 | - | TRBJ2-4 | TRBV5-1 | CASSEEQGLAKNIQYF | TGCGCCAGCAGCGAAGAACAGGGGCTAGCCAAAAACATTCAGTACTTC
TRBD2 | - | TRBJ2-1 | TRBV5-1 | CASRPSGGYGDEQFF | TGCGCCAGCAGGCCTAGCGGGGGTTATGGCGATGAGCAGTTCTTC
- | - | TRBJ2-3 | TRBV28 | CASSQAGGPTDTQYF | TGTGCCAGCAGTCAGGCAGGGGGGCCCACAGATACGCAGTATTTT
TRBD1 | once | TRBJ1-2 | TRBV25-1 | CASSASTGPGYTF | TGTGCCAGCAGTGCCTCGACAGGGCCAGGCTACACCTTC
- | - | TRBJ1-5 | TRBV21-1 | CASAYVVRNNQPQHF | TGTGCCAGCGCCTACGTCGTCCGAAACAATCAGCCCCAGCATTTT
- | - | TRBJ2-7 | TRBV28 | CASSLDQGRYEQYF | TGTGCCAGCAGTTTAGATCAGGGTCGGTACGAGCAGTACTTC
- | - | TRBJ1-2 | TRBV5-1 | CASSLEGLYGYTF | TGCGCCAGCAGCTTGGAGGGGCTCTATGGCTACACCTTC
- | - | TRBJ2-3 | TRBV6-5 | CASTLAGMTDTQYF | TGTGCCAGCACATTGGCGGGGATGACAGATACGCAGTATTTT
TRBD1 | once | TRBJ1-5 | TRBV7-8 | CASSLAPPGTGYSYSNQPQHF | TGTGCCAGCAGCTTAGCTCCGCCGGGGACAGGGTATTCTTATAGCAATCAGCCCCAGCATTTT
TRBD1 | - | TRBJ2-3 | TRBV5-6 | CASSFRDRGPDTQYF | TGTGCCAGCAGCTTCCGGGACAGGGGACCTGATACGCAGTATTTT
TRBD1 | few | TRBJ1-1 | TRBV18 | CASSPQQQGAPLRAFF | TGTGCCAGCTCACCACAACAACAGGGGGCACCTCTTCGGGCTTTCTTT
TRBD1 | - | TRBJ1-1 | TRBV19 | CASSIRGGTGVEAFF | TGTGCCAGTAGTATACGTGGAGGGACAGGAGTTGAAGCTTTCTTT
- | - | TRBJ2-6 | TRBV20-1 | CSASGPVGLSGANVLTF | TGCAGTGCTAGTGGGCCCGTGGGGCTCTCTGGGGCCAACGTCCTGACTTTC
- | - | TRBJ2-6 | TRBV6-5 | CASRLQSSGANVLTF | TGTGCCAGCAGGTTACAGAGCTCTGGGGCCAACGTCCTGACTTTC
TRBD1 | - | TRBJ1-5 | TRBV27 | CASSPRQGGTGNQPQHF | TGTGCCAGCAGTCCCAGACAGGGAGGAACTGGCAATCAGCCCCAGCATTTT
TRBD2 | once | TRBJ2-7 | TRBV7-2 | CASSLRGGTTSYEQYF | TGTGCCAGCAGTCTTAGGGGAGGGACTACTTCTTACGAGCAGTACTTC